These 9 T cell receptor beta chains share one sample of origin, sequenced in a study of T cell responses to AZD1222 COVID-19 vaccine. Profiling relied on immunoSEQ multiplex PCR, and the TCRdb table lists in-frame clones only, not all of them. The profile shows tens of thousands of clones, 70% to 85% of them singletons. Sequenced here: peripheral blood, sampled on day 0 of AZD1222 vaccination. These receptors came from an adult in good health.

The chain combines TRBV11-2 with TRBJ1-3; 7 bases map to TRBD1. Looked up from germline, CDR1 is SGHAT and CDR2 is FQNNGV. Trimming at V came to 3 bases and at J to 0 bases, leaving 2 bases not matched to a gene. This CDR3 spans 15 amino acids. CDR3 in DNA: TGTGCCAGCAGCTTGGACAGGAGCTCTGGAAACACCATATATTTT. Protein: CASSLDRSSGNTIYF.

The chain uses TRBV7-8 and TRBJ1-5; D possibly corresponds to TRBD1 (5 bases). The V end lost 5 bases, the J end lost 1 base, and 12 bases lay between the germline ends. There are 15 residues in the CDR3. Per germline, CDR1 SGHVS and CDR2 FQNEAQ. CDR3 coding DNA: TGTGCCAGCAGCCCGATGGGGGTGAGCAATCAGCCCCAGCATTTT. Protein sequence: CASSPMGVSNQPQHF.

This chain joins TRBV5-4 and TRBJ1-2; D unresolved. The CDR3 is made up of 14 amino acids. V was trimmed by 2 bases and J by 3 bases, leaving 11 bases between them. CDR1 and CDR2 from the germline V gene are SGHNT and YYREEE (reference sequence). The CDR3 loop reads CASSFNRNYYGYTF. The CDR3 DNA is TGTGCCAGCAGCTTTAACAGAAACTACTATGGCTACACCTTC.

J is TRBJ1-2 and V is TRBV12-3 or TRBV12-4; D is ambiguous. V was clipped by 7 bases and J by 6 bases, with 12 bases between them. This CDR3 spans 12 amino acids. CDR3 nucleotide sequence: TGTGCCAGCACTCCTCGGGTGGATGGCTACACCTTC. It encodes CASTPRVDGYTF.

This clone came up once. The CDR3 nucleotides are TGTGCCAGCAGTGAACAGAGAGGCAAGAACACCGGGGAGCTGTTTTTT. Its protein product is CASSEQRGKNTGELFF. J is TRBJ2-2 and V is TRBV6-1; no firm D call. CDR3 length: 16 amino acids. Germline V gene data show CDR1 as MNHNS and CDR2 as SASEGT. The germline V and J ends were trimmed by 2 bases and 1 base, with 11 bases remaining between them.

This CDR3 reads CASSPGHFQNYGYTF. DNA for the CDR3: TGTGCCAGCAGCCCTGGACACTTTCAAAACTATGGCTACACCTTC. The rearrangement links TRBV7-9 to TRBJ1-2; TRBD1 is a possible D gene (5 bases). CDR1 SEHNR and CDR2 FQNEAQ come from the germline V gene (reference sequence). V lost 5 bases, J lost 2 bases, and 15 bases lay in between. This CDR3 region has 15 residues.

This clone appeared a few times. The J gene is TRBJ1-1, the V gene TRBV6-6, with D possibly being TRBD1 (6 bases). Germline CDR1 and CDR2: MNHNY and SVGAGI (reference sequence). The CDR3 is 14 amino acids. The V gene lost 6 bases and the J gene lost 5 bases, with 16 bases spanning the gap. The CDR3 coding sequence is TGTGCCAGCAGACACACGCAGGGGAGTACTGAAGCTTTCTTT. Protein sequence: CASRHTQGSTEAFF.

This chain uses TRBV6-5 with TRBJ1-2; no definite D call. CDR1 and CDR2 (germline): MNHEY, SVGAGI. With 0 bases removed from V and 0 bases from J, the gap between germline ends came to 8 bases. CDR3 size: 15 residues. The CDR3 loop is CASSYSGRTNYGYTF. CDR3 nucleotides: TGTGCCAGCAGTTACTCGGGCAGAACTAACTATGGCTACACCTTC.

The chain carries TRBV6-5 and TRBJ2-7, with D perhaps TRBD1 or TRBD2 (5 bases each). CDR3 size: 14 residues. V lost 2 bases to trimming and J lost 2 bases, with 10 bases between them. Looked up from germline, CDR1 is MNHEY and CDR2 is SVGAGI. For the CDR3, the DNA is TGTGCCAGCAGTTACGGGACGGGGACCTACGAGCAGTACTTC. This gives the protein CASSYGTGTYEQYF.